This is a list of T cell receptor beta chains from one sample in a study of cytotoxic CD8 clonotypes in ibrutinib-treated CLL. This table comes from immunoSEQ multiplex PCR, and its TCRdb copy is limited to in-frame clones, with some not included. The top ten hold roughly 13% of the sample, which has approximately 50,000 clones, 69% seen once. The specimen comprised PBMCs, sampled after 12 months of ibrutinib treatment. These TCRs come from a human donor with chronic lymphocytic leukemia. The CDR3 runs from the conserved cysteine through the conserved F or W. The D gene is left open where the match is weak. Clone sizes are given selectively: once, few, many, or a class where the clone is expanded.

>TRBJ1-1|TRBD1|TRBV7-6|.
TGTGCCAGCAGCTCCCGGGACAGGGGTTCCACTGAAGCTTTCTTT
CASSSRDRGSTEAFF
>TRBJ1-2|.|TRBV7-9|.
TGTGCCAGCAGCTTAAAGCCCCCGAGACCCGACTGGTTGGGCTACACCTTC
CASSLKPPRPDWLGYTF
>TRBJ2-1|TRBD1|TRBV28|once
TGTGCCAGCAGTAAACAGGGGGCTTTCTACAATGAGCAGTTCTTC
CASSKQGAFYNEQFF
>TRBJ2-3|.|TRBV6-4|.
TGTGCCAGCAGTGACTCGAGACTAGACACAGATACGCAGTATTTT
CASSDSRLDTDTQYF
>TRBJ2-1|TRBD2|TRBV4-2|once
TGTGCCAGCAGCCAAGAACCTAGCGGATACAATGAGCAGTTCTTC
CASSQEPSGYNEQFF
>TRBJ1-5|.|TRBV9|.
TGTGCCAGCAGCCCAACCGGGGGCTGGGGACAGCCCCAGCATTTT
CASSPTGGWGQPQHF
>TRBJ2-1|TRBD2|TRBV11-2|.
TGTGCCAGCAGCCCCTCGGGGAGGGATTCCTACAATGAGCAGTTCTTC
CASSPSGRDSYNEQFF
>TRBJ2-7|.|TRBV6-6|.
TGTGCCAGCAGTTACCTCTACGAGCAGTACTTC
CASSYLYEQYF
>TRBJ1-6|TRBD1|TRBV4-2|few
TGTGCCAGCAGCCAAGAGGGGGACAGAGGGTATTCACCCCTCCACTTT
CASSQEGDRGYSPLHF
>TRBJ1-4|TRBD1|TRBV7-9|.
TGTGCCAGCAGTGGTAGGGACAGTTACGAAAAACTGTTTTTT
CASSGRDSYEKLFF
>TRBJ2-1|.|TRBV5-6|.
TGTGCCAGCAGCTCTGTCACTTTAAGCTCCTACAATGAGCAGTTCTTC
CASSSVTLSSYNEQFF
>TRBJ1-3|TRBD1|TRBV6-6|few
TGTGCCAGCAGCTTACTCCACAGGGGAGTTGGAAACACCATATATTTT
CASSLLHRGVGNTIYF
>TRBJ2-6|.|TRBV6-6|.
TGTGCCAGCACCCAACATCGCTCTGGGGCCAACGTCCTGACTTTC
CASTQHRSGANVLTF
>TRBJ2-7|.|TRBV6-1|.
TGTGCCAGCAGTGAAGTGAGCCGAGCCTACGAGCAGTACTTC
CASSEVSRAYEQYF
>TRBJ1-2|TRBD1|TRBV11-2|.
TGTGCCAGCAGCTTAGCGGGACAGGTCGATGGCTACACCTTC
CASSLAGQVDGYTF
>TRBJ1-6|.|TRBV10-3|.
TGTGCCATCAGTGCTCGCGTAGGGGATAACCCTCCACCCCTCCACTTT
CAISARVGDNPPPLHF
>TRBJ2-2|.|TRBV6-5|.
TGTGCCAGCAGTCTACTGGCGAACACCGGGGAGCTGTTTTTT
CASSLLANTGELFF
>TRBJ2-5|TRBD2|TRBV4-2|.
TGTGCCAGCAGCCCGAGTCGCGCTAGCGGGGGGCTTCCTCGAGAGACCCAGTACTTC
CASSPSRASGGLPRETQYF
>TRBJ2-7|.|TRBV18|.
TGTGCCAGCTCACCACCCGGGGGGCCAACCTACGAGCAGTACTTC
CASSPPGGPTYEQYF
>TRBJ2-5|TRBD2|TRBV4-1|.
TGCGCCAGCAGCCAAGATCCAAGCGGGGCGGAGACCCAGTACTTC
CASSQDPSGAETQYF
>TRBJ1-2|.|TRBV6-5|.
TGTGCCAGCAGGCACAACTATGGCTACACCTTC
CASRHNYGYTF
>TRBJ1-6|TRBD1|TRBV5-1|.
TGCGCCAGCAGCTTTGACAAGGACAGGGGATTTGGTTCACCCCTCCACTTT
CASSFDKDRGFGSPLHF
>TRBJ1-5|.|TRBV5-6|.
TGTGCCAGCAGCTTGGGGCAGGGTCGGCCCCAGCATTTT
CASSLGQGRPQHF
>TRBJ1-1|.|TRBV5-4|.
TGTGCCAGCAGCTTGGCAGGGGCGTACACTGAAGCTTTCTTT
CASSLAGAYTEAFF
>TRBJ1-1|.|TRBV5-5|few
TGTGCCAGCAGCTTGGACGGTGGAGCTTTCTTT
CASSLDGGAFF
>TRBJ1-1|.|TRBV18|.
TGTGCCAGCTCACCACCGTCAACCAGTCGGTTTCTTGGAACTGAAGCTTTCTTT
CASSPPSTSRFLGTEAFF
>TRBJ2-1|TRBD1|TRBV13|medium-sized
TGTGCCAGCAGCTTTCTGACAGGGAGAAATGAGCAGTTCTTC
CASSFLTGRNEQFF
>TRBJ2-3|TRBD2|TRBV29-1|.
TGCAGCGTTGGACGACTGAGCGGGGCGACCACAGATACGCAGTATTTT
CSVGRLSGATTDTQYF
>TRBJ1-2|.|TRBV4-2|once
TGTGCCAGCAGCCAAGATCTAGGGGATAACTATGGCTACACCTTC
CASSQDLGDNYGYTF
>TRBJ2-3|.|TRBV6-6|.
TGTGCCAGCAGTTACTCGAAGGATAGGGGAGATACGCAGTATTTT
CASSYSKDRGDTQYF
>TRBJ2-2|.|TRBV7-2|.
TGTGCCAGCAGCAGAGTCGGACACAACACCGGGGAGCTGTTTTTT
CASSRVGHNTGELFF
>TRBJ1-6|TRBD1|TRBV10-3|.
TGTGCCATCAGTTCCGGGACAGAGAATTCACCCCTCCACTTT
CAISSGTENSPLHF
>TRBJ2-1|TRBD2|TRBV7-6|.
TGTGCCAGCAGCCGGCGGGGGGGCCCTACCAATGAGCAGTTCTTC
CASSRRGGPTNEQFF
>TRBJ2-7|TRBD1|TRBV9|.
TGTGCCAGCAGCGTATCACAACAGGGGGCCGCCTACGAGCAGTACTTC
CASSVSQQGAAYEQYF
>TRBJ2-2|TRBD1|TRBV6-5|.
TGTGCCAGCAGACGGACAGGGGGTAACACCGGGGAGCTGTTTTTT
CASRRTGGNTGELFF
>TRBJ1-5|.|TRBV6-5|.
TGTGCCAGCAGTGCCGCCGGGGTTGGTAATCAGCCCCAGCATTTT
CASSAAGVGNQPQHF
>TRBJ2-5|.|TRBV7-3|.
TGTGCCAGCAGCGGCGGGCTGGGGGGCCTGGATACCCAGTACTTC
CASSGGLGGLDTQYF